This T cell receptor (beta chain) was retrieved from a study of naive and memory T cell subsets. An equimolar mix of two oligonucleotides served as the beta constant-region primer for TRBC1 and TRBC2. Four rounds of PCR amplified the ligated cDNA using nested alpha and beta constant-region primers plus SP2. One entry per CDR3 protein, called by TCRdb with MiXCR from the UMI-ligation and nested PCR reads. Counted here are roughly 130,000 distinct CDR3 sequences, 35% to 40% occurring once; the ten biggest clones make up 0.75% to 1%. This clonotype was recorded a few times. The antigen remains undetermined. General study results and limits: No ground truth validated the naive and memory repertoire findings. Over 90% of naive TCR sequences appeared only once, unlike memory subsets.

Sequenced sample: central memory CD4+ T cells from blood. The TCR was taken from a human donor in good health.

The CDR3 loop is CASSLLAEYNEQFF. The DNA for the CDR3 is TGTGCCAGCAGTTTACTAGCGGAGTACAATGAGCAGTTCTTC. This chain links TRBV12-3 or TRBV12-4 with TRBJ2-1, with 7 bases that match TRBD2. The CDR3 loop spans 14 amino acids. Trimming removed 2 bases from V and 4 bases from J; junction bases left unmatched: 2.